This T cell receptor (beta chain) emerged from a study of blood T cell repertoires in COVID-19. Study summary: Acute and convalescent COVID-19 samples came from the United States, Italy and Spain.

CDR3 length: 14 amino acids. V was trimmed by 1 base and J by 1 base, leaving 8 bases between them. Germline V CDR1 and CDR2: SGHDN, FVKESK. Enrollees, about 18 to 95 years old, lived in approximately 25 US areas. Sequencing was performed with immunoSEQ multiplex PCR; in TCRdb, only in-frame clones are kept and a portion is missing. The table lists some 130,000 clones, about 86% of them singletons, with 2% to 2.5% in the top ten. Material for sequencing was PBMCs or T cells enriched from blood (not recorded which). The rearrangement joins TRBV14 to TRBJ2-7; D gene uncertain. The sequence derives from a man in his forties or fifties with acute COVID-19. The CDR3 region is CASSQVGLSYEQYF. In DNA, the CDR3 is TGTGCCAGCAGCCAAGTTGGTCTATCCTACGAGCAGTACTTC.